The clone carrying this T cell receptor (beta chain) appeared once. Its antigen is not identified. This record comes from a study of shared clonotypes between healthy human individuals. General study points: Naive CD4 clonotypes overlapped across several donors at around 4.7%.

Measured with immunoSEQ multiplex PCR; TCRdb has only the in-frame clones, and not every one. This sample has under 2,000,000 clones, with less than 95% found just once. The V end lost 4 bases, the J end lost 4 bases, and 15 bases lay between the germline ends. Germline CDR1 is SNHLY and CDR2 is FYNNEI. This CDR3 has 15 amino acids. CD45RO-negative cells were positively selected for CCR7, leaving out terminally differentiated effector memory CD45RA+ cells. The study enrolled healthy HIV-negative adults without recent acute infections or vaccinations as donors. The gene calls are TRBV2 and TRBJ2-3; perhaps D is TRBD1 or TRBD2 (6 bases each). The specimen was naive CD8+ T cells sorted from blood. This receptor was identified in a man between 18 and 29 years old in good health. This CDR3 is CASSGEGGNSDTQYF. CDR3 nucleotide sequence: TGTGCCAGCAGTGGTGAAGGGGGGAACTCAGATACGCAGTATTTT.